This T cell receptor (beta chain) was retrieved from a study of cytomegalovirus exposure and HLA in healthy donors. Whole-study context: It was reported in a later analysis that the 95 to 150 validation repertoires used the same platform as the approximately 690 first-cohort repertoires. Study-wide results and limits: Investigators reported 164 TCR beta chains as tied to cytomegalovirus. In vitro testing confirmed a few CMV-associated chains as specific for CMV antigens.

TCRdb keeps only in-frame clones here, not all; method: immunoSEQ multiplex PCR. The profile shows 100,000 to 150,000 clones, about 88% of them singletons. Between the trimmed V and J ends, which lost 5 bases and 5 bases, there was a span of 10 bases. Germline V CDR1 and CDR2: SGHVS, FQNEAQ. The CDR3 extends over 13 amino acids. Notes on this clone: Antigen: not known.

The chain couples TRBV7-8 to TRBJ2-1; D is undetermined. The sequence was collected from a woman younger than 35 in good health and CMV-seronegative. The specimen sequenced was PBMCs. The CDR3 spells CASSPVVNNEQFF. The CDR3 nucleotides are TGTGCCAGCAGCCCGGTCGTGAACAATGAGCAGTTCTTC.